The sequence of this TCR beta chain was determined in a study of early T cells in non-severe SARS-CoV-2 infection. Looking at the study overall: The authors sequenced bulk RNA from unsorted whole blood, leaving chains unpaired.

CDR3 length: 14 amino acids. Germline V gives CDR1 MNHEY, CDR2 SMNVEV (reference sequence). V dropped 6 bases and J dropped 5; count of bases not matched to a gene: 9. TCRdb redid the calling of the 5' RACE reads with MiXCR, one entry per CDR3 protein. Among about 98,000 distinct CDR3 sequences, over 13% were seen once, and the ten largest hold more than 6.5%. The V call is TRBV27, the J call TRBJ2-7; TRBD1 matches at 8 bases. Material: whole blood. The source of this sequence is an adult who was a healthcare worker with PCR-confirmed SARS-CoV-2 infection or an uninfected control (not recorded which). CDR3 sequence: CASSQRQGSDEQYF. The CDR3 nucleotides are TGTGCCAGCAGCCAGCGACAGGGGTCTGACGAGCAGTACTTC.